The entry below gives a single T cell receptor (beta chain) sequence along with its context. What it recognizes is unknown. In germline, CDR1 is SGHRS, CDR2 YFSETQ. The CDR3 is 13 residues long. This sample was taken from a study of monozygotic twins with inflammatory bowel disease. Study results and caveats: Backing was not found for a single strong signal or clonotype associated with IBD.

PCR of TCRalpha and TCRbeta cDNA was nested, with two rounds of approximately 17 and 9 cycles. TCRdb re-called the 5' RACE reads and shows each CDR3 protein once, DNA omitted. Its clone listing holds 200,000 to 250,000 distinct CDR3 sequences. The clonotype was recovered from a human donor with ulcerative colitis or Crohn's disease, or a healthy co-twin of an affected twin (not recorded which). This sequence joins TRBV5-1 and TRBJ1-1; TCRdb lists TRBD1, though no DNA is available to test this call. Sequenced sample: blood. The CDR3 sequence is CASSPTDRAEAFF.